The entry that follows covers one T cell receptor (beta chain) sequence. Its antigen is unidentified. Specified time point: newly diagnosed GD, antithyroid drugs for less than 3 months. The authors made the TCR library using RNA they extracted from PBMCs. Researchers made TCR beta libraries by using iRepertoire HTBI primers and running Arm-PCR on CDR3 regions. Original methodology: Spanning all samples, the identified segments comprised 60 to 70 TRBV and approximately 15 TRBJ. A single record per CDR3 protein comes from TCRdb applying MiXCR to the multiplex PCR reads. What appears here as the V and J calls and clone size reflects TCRdb's work, not the paper's. The sample shows approximately 350,000 distinct CDR3 sequences, approximately 15% of them seen only once. These data come from a study of regulatory T cells in long-lasting Graves disease. Germline CDR1 and CDR2: SEHNR and FQNEAQ (reference sequence). Trimming took off 6 bases at V and 0 bases at J, with 8 bases between the two ends. This CDR3 has 13 residues.

Study-level points and caveats: It was in persistent disease that TRBV28, TRBJ1-2 and TRBJ2-5 were favored. Thyroid tissue went unexamined; only peripheral blood was analyzed.

This sample was shared with a second study, whose subject was T cells in Graves' hyperthyroidism and ophthalmopathy.

This sequence originates from a middle-aged man with Graves disease. This material consisted of peripheral blood mononuclear cells (PBMCs), taken at new diagnosis, from a patient treated with antithyroid drugs. The chain carries TRBV7-9 and TRBJ1-1; D remains ambiguous. CDR3 bases: TGTGCCAGCAGACCGCGGATGAACACTGAAGCTTTCTTT. Translation: CASRPRMNTEAFF.